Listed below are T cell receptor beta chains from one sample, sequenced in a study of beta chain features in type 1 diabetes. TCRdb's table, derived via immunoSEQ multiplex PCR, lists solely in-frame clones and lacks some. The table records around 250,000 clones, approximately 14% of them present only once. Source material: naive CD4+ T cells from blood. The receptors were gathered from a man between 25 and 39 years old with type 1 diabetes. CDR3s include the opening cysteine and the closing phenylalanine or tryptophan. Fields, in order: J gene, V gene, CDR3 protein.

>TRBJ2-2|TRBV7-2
CASSLARPGRGSGELFF
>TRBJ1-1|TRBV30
CAWSGQGFEAFF
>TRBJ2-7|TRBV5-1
CASSLGPPGQGTYEQYF
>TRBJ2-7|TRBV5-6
CASSWGQPTGYEQYF
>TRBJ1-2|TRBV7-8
CASSLQGNYGYTF
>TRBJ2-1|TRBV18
CASSLAGLSYNEQFF
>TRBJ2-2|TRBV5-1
CASSLDGQGSAGELFF
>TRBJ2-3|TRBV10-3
CATTGGLTDTQYF
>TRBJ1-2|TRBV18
CASSLSTGDLLVYGYTF
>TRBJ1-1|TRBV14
CASSPGTGWNTEAFF
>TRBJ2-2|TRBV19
CASSIRTGGTGELFF
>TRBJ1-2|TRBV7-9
CASSLDRGANYGYTF
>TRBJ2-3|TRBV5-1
CASSPTGYEGTQYF
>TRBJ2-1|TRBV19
CASSIEGLRYNEQFF
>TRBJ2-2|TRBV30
CAWRSGVNTGELFF
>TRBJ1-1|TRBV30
CAWNRGGAEAFF
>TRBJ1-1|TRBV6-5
CASSYSRQGITEAFF
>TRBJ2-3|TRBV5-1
CASSRPAGGGTDTQYF
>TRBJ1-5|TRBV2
CASSEQGDQPQHF
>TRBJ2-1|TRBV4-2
CASSAGPYNEQFF
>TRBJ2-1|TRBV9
CASSVVGVGEQFF
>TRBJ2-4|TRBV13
CASRRAGGKNIQYF
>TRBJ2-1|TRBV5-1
CASSLAMGLAGGGYEQFF
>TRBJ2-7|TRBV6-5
CASSSPAGGTSEQYF
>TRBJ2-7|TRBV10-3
CAISEWTGPGHEQYF
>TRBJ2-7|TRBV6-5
CASSRTVYEQYF